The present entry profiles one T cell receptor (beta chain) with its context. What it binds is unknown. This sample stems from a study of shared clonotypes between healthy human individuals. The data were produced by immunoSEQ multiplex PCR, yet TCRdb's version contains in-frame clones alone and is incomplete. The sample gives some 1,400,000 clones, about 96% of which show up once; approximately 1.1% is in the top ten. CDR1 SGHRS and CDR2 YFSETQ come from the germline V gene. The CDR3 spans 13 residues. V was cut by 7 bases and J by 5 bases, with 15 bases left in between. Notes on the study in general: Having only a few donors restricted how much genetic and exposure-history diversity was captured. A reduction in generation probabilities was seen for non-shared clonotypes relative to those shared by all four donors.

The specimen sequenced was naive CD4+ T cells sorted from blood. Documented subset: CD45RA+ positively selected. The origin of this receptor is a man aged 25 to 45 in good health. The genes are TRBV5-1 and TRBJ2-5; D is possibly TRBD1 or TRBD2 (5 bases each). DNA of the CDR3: TGCGCCAGCCGAGACGGGGCCCGGGAGACCCAGTACTTC. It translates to CASRDGARETQYF.